Listed below are T cell receptor beta chains from one sample, sequenced in a study of human T cells and chemical hapten exposure. MiXCR, applied by TCRdb to the RACE reads, yields one record per CDR3 protein. Here the sample spans about 110,000 distinct CDR3 sequences, 11% being singletons. The source material was whole blood, sampled in connection with sensitization to the hapten diphenylcyclopropenone (DPC). All receptors come from a woman aged 35 to 49 with alopecia areata. Some clones in this sample may be carry-over from other donors' samples. Each CDR3 is given with its conserved first and last residue. The order of the fields is CDR3 length, D gene, clone size, V gene, J gene, CDR3 DNA, CDR3 protein. The D gene is left open where the match is weak. Expanded clones get a size class; other rows say once, few or many, or leave the size out.

12	.	.	TRBV19	TRBJ2-1	TGTGCCAGTAGTATAAGGAGCGGTGAGCAGTTCTTC	CASSIRSGEQFF
13	.	.	TRBV20-1	TRBJ1-1	TGCAGTGCTAGTGATTTGGGGAAAACTGAAGCTTTCTTT	CSASDLGKTEAFF
15	.	.	TRBV3-1	TRBJ2-1	TGTGCCAGCAGCCACCCCTTTCCAGCGAGGGATGAGCAGTTCTTC	CASSHPFPARDEQFF
12	.	many	TRBV6-2/TRBV6-3	TRBJ2-7	TGTGCCAGCAGCAGTGGGACACCTGAGCAGTACTTC	CASSSGTPEQYF
15	TRBD1	few	TRBV12-3/TRBV12-4	TRBJ1-5	TGTGCCAGCAGAACCGACAGGGAGTACAATCAGCCCCAGCATTTT	CASRTDREYNQPQHF
14	.	few	TRBV7-2	TRBJ1-1	TGTGCCAGCACCCTAGGGGGGATGAACACTGAAGCTTTCTTT	CASTLGGMNTEAFF
15	.	.	TRBV20-1	TRBJ2-7	TGCAGTGCTAGACAGGGGACTGCTGGCCGCGGGGAGCAGTACTTC	CSARQGTAGRGEQYF
12	.	.	TRBV28	TRBJ1-3	TGTGCCAGCAGTACCGCAAGCGACACCATATATTTT	CASSTASDTIYF
15	TRBD2	few	TRBV12-3/TRBV12-4	TRBJ2-5	TGTGCCAGCAGCCCCGGGGAGCGGGAGCAGGAGACCCAGTACTTC	CASSPGEREQETQYF
15	.	many	TRBV20-1	TRBJ2-3	TGCAGTGCTAGAGGCTGGGGGGGGGCCGGAGATACGCAGTATTTT	CSARGWGGAGDTQYF